This T cell receptor (beta chain) was profiled in a study of blood T cell repertoires in COVID-19. At the level of the study: PBMCs, B-cell-depleted T cells, or T cells were the source of the cDNA or gDNA that made up the material.

Trimming took off 1 base at V and 0 bases at J, with 9 bases between the two ends. This CDR3 spans 16 amino acids. CDR1 LGHNA and CDR2 YSLEER come from the germline V gene. The table came from immunoSEQ multiplex PCR; TCRdb's copy has only in-frame clones and leaves some out. The table shows about 56,000 clones, with roughly 90% occurring only once. The genes are TRBV4-3 and TRBJ1-4; D ambiguous. Sequenced input: peripheral blood. The sequence was collected from a human donor in a cohort sampled during active COVID-19. The chain's CDR3 is CASSQGQNPTNEKLFF. The CDR3, as DNA: TGCGCCAGCAGCCAAGGGCAGAACCCAACTAATGAAAAACTGTTTTTT.